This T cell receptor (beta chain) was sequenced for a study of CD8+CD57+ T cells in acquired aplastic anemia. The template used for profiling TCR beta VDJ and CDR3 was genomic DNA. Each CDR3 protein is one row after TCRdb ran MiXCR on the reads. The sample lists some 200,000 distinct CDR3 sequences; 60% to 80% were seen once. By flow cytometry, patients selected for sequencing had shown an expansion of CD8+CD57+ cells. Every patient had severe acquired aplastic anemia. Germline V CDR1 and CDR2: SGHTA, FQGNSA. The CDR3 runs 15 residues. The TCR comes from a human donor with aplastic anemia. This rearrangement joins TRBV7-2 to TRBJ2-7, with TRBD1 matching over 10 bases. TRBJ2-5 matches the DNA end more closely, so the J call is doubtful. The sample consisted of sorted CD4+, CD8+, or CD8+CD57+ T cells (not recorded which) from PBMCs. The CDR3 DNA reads TGTGCCAGCAGCTCATGGACAGGGGGAGGTGAGACCCAGTACTTC. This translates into CASSSWTGGGETQYF.